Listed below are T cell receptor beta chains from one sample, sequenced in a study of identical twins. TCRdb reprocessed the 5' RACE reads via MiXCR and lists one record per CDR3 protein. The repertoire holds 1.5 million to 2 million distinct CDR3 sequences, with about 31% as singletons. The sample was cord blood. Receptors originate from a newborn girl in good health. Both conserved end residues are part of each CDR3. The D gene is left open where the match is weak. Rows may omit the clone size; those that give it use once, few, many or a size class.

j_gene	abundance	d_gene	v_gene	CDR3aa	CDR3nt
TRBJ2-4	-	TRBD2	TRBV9	CASSVSSGRYNEQYF	TGTGCCAGCAGCGTGTCGAGCGGGAGGTACAATGAGCAGTACTTC
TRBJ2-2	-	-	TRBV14	CASSQAGWGPNTGELFF	TGTGCCAGCAGCCAAGCGGGATGGGGGCCGAACACCGGGGAGCTGTTTTTT
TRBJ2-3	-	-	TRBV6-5	CASSQRRGTQYF	TGTGCCAGCAGTCAGCGAAGGGGTACGCAGTATTTT
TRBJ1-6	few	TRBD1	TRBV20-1	CSACGTGNSPLHF	TGCAGTGCGTGCGGGACAGGCAATTCACCCCTCCACTTT
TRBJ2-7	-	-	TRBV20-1	CSARAFGGSYEQYF	TGCAGTGCTAGAGCGTTCGGAGGCTCCTACGAGCAGTACTTC
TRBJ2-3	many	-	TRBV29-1	CSGRADTQYF	TGCAGCGGCAGGGCAGATACGCAGTATTTT
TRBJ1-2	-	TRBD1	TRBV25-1	CASSAFRGELGYTF	TGTGCCAGCAGTGCTTTCAGGGGGGAGCTTGGCTACACCTTC
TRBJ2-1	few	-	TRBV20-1	CSARGTGVYNEQFF	TGCAGTGCTAGAGGAACGGGGGTCTACAATGAGCAGTTCTTC
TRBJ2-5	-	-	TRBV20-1	CSARRDPREAQYF	TGCAGTGCTAGAAGGGACCCCCGAGAGGCCCAGTACTTC
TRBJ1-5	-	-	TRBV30	CAWSVRHQPQHF	TGTGCCTGGAGTGTACGGCATCAGCCCCAGCATTTT
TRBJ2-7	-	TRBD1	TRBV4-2	CASSQARGRYEQYF	TGTGCCAGCAGCCAAGCCAGGGGGCGGTACGAGCAGTACTTC
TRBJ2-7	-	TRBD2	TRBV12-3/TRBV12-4	CASSSSGGVSYEQYF	TGTGCCAGCAGTTCCAGCGGGGGGGTATCCTACGAGCAGTACTTC
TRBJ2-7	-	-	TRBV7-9	CASSLASTGSYEQYF	TGTGCCAGCAGCTTAGCATCGACAGGTTCCTACGAGCAGTACTTC
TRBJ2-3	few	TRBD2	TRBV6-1	CASTQLSGGALQYF	TGTGCCAGCACCCAACTTAGCGGGGGGGCACTGCAGTATTTT
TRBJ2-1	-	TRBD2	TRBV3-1	CASSPLAGTTYNEQFF	TGTGCCAGCAGCCCCTTAGCGGGGACTACCTACAATGAGCAGTTCTTC
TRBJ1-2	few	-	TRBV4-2	CASSHEGGPYGYTF	TGTGCCAGCAGCCACGAAGGGGGACCCTATGGCTACACCTTC
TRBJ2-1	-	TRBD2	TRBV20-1	CSARGLQRGGRNEQFF	TGCAGTGCTAGAGGTCTGCAGCGGGGGGGAAGGAATGAGCAGTTCTTC
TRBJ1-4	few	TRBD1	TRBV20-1	CSASLGGDRWEKLFF	TGCAGTGCTAGTTTGGGCGGGGACAGGTGGGAAAAACTGTTTTTT
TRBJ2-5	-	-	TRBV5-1	CASRENQETQYF	TGCGCCAGCAGGGAAAACCAAGAGACCCAGTACTTC
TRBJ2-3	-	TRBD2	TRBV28	CASSPGTSGRALVGDTQYF	TGTGCCAGCAGCCCAGGGACTAGCGGGAGGGCCTTAGTGGGAGATACGCAGTATTTT
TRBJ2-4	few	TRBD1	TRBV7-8	CASSLESTGDVGKQYF	TGTGCCAGCAGCTTAGAGTCAACAGGGGATGTCGGTAAGCAGTACTTC
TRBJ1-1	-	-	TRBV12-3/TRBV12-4	CASRPVPGKLNTEAFF	TGTGCCAGCAGACCGGTTCCGGGCAAGCTGAACACTGAAGCTTTCTTT
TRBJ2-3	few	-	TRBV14	CASSRFADTQYF	TGTGCCAGCAGCCGGTTCGCAGATACGCAGTATTTT
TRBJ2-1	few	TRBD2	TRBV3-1	CASRDQAGGGLEQFF	TGTGCCAGCAGGGATCAAGCGGGGGGGGGTCTTGAGCAGTTCTTC
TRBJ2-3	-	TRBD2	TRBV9	CASSGIAGGPVGTDTQYF	TGTGCCAGCAGCGGAATAGCGGGAGGGCCAGTAGGAACAGATACGCAGTATTTT
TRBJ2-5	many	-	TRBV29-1	CSVEDRQSHLIEYQETQYF	TGCAGCGTTGAAGATCGACAGTCGCACCTCATAGAGTACCAAGAGACCCAGTACTTC
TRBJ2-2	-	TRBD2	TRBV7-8	CASSFGLAANTGELFF	TGTGCCAGCAGCTTCGGACTAGCGGCGAACACCGGGGAGCTGTTTTTT
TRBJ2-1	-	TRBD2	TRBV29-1	CSGGVTSGASYNEQFF	TGCAGCGGTGGAGTTACTAGCGGGGCATCCTACAATGAGCAGTTCTTC